These 30 T cell receptor beta chains originate from one sample sequenced in a study of tumor T cells in aggressive B-cell lymphoma. Assay: immunoSEQ multiplex PCR; the TCRdb copy retains only in-frame clones and omits some. The sample consists of about 5,100 clones, 94% of them appearing once. The sample consisted of tumor tissue. The origin of the receptors is an adult with diffuse large B cell lymphoma.

The chain joins TRBV4-3 to TRBJ2-1; TRBD1 matches at 7 bases. Germline lookup yields CDR1 LGHNA and CDR2 YSLEER. This CDR3 region has 16 residues. J lost 2 bases, V lost 1 base, and 5 bases had no gene match. The CDR3 coding sequence is TGCGCCAGCAGCCAAGGGACCGGGACAGCCTACAATGAGCAGTTCTTC. Its translation is CASSQGTGTAYNEQFF.

This clone appeared a single time. The chain uses TRBV29-1 and TRBJ2-5; 12 bases fit TRBD2. CDR1 SQVTM and CDR2 ANQGSEA come from the germline V gene. Trimming removed 7 bases from V and 2 bases from J; junction bases left unmatched: 5. This CDR3 has 14 residues. The CDR3 sequence is CSGRLAGDQETQYF. For the CDR3, the DNA is TGCAGCGGCCGACTAGCGGGAGATCAAGAGACCCAGTACTTC.

This clone has more than one count but fewer than ten. This rearrangement joins TRBV4-3 to TRBJ2-7, with TRBD1 matching 7 bases. In germline, CDR1 is LGHNA, CDR2 YSLEER. CDR3 length: 14 amino acids. V lost 0 bases, J lost 6 bases, and 5 bases stayed unmatched. The CDR3 DNA reads TGCGCCAGCAGCCAAGACACGACAGGGCCCGAGCAGTACTTC. Protein product: CASSQDTTGPEQYF.

The chain joins TRBV7-3 to TRBJ1-1, with TRBD1 identical over 8 bases. The CDR3 totals 18 residues. Germline lookup yields CDR1 SGHTA and CDR2 FQGTGA. Trimming took 4 bases from V and 0 from J; bases not matched to a gene: 13. The CDR3 protein is CASSSYRGGLNMNTEAFF. The CDR3 region has the DNA TGTGCCAGCAGCTCATACAGGGGGGGTCTAAACATGAACACTGAAGCTTTCTTT.

The rearrangement links TRBV5-6 to TRBJ1-1, with D hard to call. The length of the CDR3 is 16 residues. Germline lookup yields CDR1 SGHDT and CDR2 YYEEEE. V was cut by 7 bases and J by 7 bases, with 26 bases left in between. In DNA form, the CDR3 reads TGTGCCAGCCTACAGAATGGGAAGACCCAGGCGGGTGAAGCTTTCTTT. This translates into CASLQNGKTQAGEAFF.

V and J are TRBV19 and TRBJ2-7, with 7 positions matching TRBD1. The J segment lost 4 bases and the V segment lost 5 bases, leaving 8 bases of the junction unmatched. CDR3 length: 14 amino acids. The germline CDR1 and CDR2 sequences are LNHDA and SQIVND (reference sequence). The CDR3 reads CASSFTTGYYEQYF. CDR3 in DNA: TGTGCCAGTAGTTTCACGACAGGGTATTACGAGCAGTACTTC.

The chain carries TRBV27 and TRBJ2-1, with 11 bases aligning to TRBD2. Unmatched junction bases numbered 10, after V lost 7 bases and J lost 8 bases. CDR1 MNHEY and CDR2 SMNVEV come from the germline V gene (reference sequence). The CDR3 covers 15 residues. CDR3: CASTRLAGGLDEQFF. Written as DNA, the CDR3 is TGTGCCAGCACCAGGCTAGCGGGAGGTCTGGATGAGCAGTTCTTC.

This clone was seen once. The rearrangement joins TRBV9 to TRBJ1-1; tentatively, D is TRBD1 (5 bases). Looked up from germline, CDR1 is SGDLS and CDR2 is YYNGEE. The V and J ends lost 0 bases and 6 bases respectively, with 12 bases between them. The CDR3 contains 14 residues. The CDR3 sequence: CASSVGRGGPEAFF. CDR3 nucleotides: TGTGCCAGCAGCGTAGGACGCGGGGGACCTGAAGCTTTCTTT.

The V and J genes are TRBV4-1 and TRBJ2-2, with TRBD2 identical over 9 bases. The V gene end was trimmed by 4 bases and the J gene end by 5 bases; junction bases not matched to a gene: 5. From germline, CDR1 is MGHRA and CDR2 YSYEKL. CDR3 size: 15 residues. CDR3: CASSRAGGATGELFF. The CDR3 DNA follows: TGCGCCAGCAGCCGAGCGGGGGGAGCGACCGGGGAGCTGTTTTTT.

The chain uses TRBV7-9 and TRBJ1-1; possibly TRBD1 for D (6 bases). The CDR3 has 14 amino acids. Trimming removed 5 bases at V and 5 bases at J, with 15 bases between. Germline V lookup: CDR1 SEHNR, CDR2 FQNEAQ (reference sequence). CDR3 nucleotides: TGTGCCAGCAGCCACAGGGCCCGGGGTACTGAAGCTTTCTTT. Translation gives CASSHRARGTEAFF.

The V call is TRBV19, the J call TRBJ1-6; unclear D gene. Germline CDR1 LNHDA, CDR2 SQIVND (reference sequence). This CDR3 comprises 14 residues. The V end was cut by 10 bases, the J end by 0 bases, with 10 bases between. In DNA form, the CDR3 reads TGTGCCACGCGAGGGAGCTCCTATAATTCACCCCTCCACTTT. The encoded protein is CATRGSSYNSPLHF.

The chain joins TRBV14 to TRBJ2-7; 9 bases agree with TRBD1. The CDR3 covers 16 residues. Per the germline V gene, CDR1 is SGHDN and CDR2 is FVKESK. Losses at the gene ends were 4 bases for V and 7 bases for J; bases not matched to a gene: 14. This chain's CDR3 is CASSPSRRTGAGEQYF. For the CDR3, the DNA is TGTGCCAGCAGCCCAAGCCGCCGGACAGGGGCAGGTGAGCAGTACTTC.

This chain uses TRBV29-1 with TRBJ1-4; D ambiguous. The V end lost 4 bases, the J end lost 5 bases, and 11 bases lay between the germline ends. CDR3 size: 13 residues. Looked up from germline, CDR1 is SQVTM and CDR2 is ANQGSEA. CDR3 sequence reads: CSVGNDYNEKLFF. The CDR3 nucleotides are TGCAGCGTTGGAAACGACTACAATGAAAAACTGTTTTTT.

V and J are TRBV19 and TRBJ1-6; no definite D call. CDR3 length: 14 amino acids. From germline, CDR1 is LNHDA and CDR2 SQIVND (reference sequence). Trimming shortened V by 2 bases and J by 5 bases, and 7 bases separated the two germline ends. The CDR3 sequence is CASSIRVDNSPLHF. The CDR3 DNA follows: TGTGCCAGTAGTATACGGGTGGATAATTCACCCCTCCACTTT.

The chain links TRBV5-1 to TRBJ2-7, with D perhaps matching TRBD1 (6 bases). Germline values: CDR1 SGHRS, CDR2 YFSETQ. This CDR3 has 13 residues. Trimming left V 1 base short and J 4 bases short, with 9 bases between. The CDR3 DNA reads as TGCGCCAGCAGCTTGTTGACAGGATACGAGCAGTACTTC. Translating it yields CASSLLTGYEQYF.

The rearrangement joins TRBV5-5 to TRBJ1-2; D gene unclear. Germline CDR1 reads SGHKS; CDR2 reads YYEKEE (reference sequence). V shed 0 bases and J shed 0 bases, with 12 bases lying between them. The CDR3 totals 16 residues. CDR3 bases: TGTGCCAGCAGCTTGGAACCGGAGATTCCTAACTATGGCTACACCTTC. Translating gives CASSLEPEIPNYGYTF.

This chain links TRBV28 with TRBJ2-5; 9 bases agree with TRBD1. The germline gives CDR1 MDHEN, CDR2 SYDVKM. Unmatched junction bases numbered 5, after V lost 6 bases and J lost 3 bases. The CDR3 has 14 residues. CDR3 residues: CASSSGQGKETQYF. CDR3 DNA sequence: TGTGCCAGCAGCTCAGGACAGGGGAAAGAGACCCAGTACTTC.

The chain has TRBV21-1 and TRBJ1-3; the table's D call, TRBD1, was not checked against the DNA. TRBV21-1 is noted as a pseudogene. The CDR3 consists of 20 residues. The CDR3 spells CASSKVVGQWDYLTGNTIYF. Here the CDR3 DNA reads TGTGCCAGCAGCAAAGTTGTAGGACAGTGGGATTACTTAACTGGAAACACCATATATTTT.

The chain employs TRBV5-1 and TRBJ1-1; D is possibly TRBD1 (6 bases). The germline CDR1 and CDR2 sequences are SGHRS and YFSETQ. This CDR3 is 14 amino acids long. The ends were cut back, 4 bases at V and 2 bases at J, with 12 bases in the middle. CDR3 region: CASSLRGQNTEAFF. In DNA form, the CDR3 reads TGCGCCAGCAGCCTCAGGGGACAAAACACTGAAGCTTTCTTT.

The chain employs TRBV4-3 and TRBJ2-1; 9 bases fit TRBD2. Germline V gene data show CDR1 as LGHNA and CDR2 as YSLEER. The junction had 9 bases not matched to a gene; V was cut back by 0 bases and J by 0 bases. CDR3 length: 19 residues. The CDR3 DNA sequence: TGCGCCAGCAGCCAAGATATTTGGGCGGGGGGGCGCTCCTACAATGAGCAGTTCTTC. This codes for CASSQDIWAGGRSYNEQFF.

V is TRBV19 and J is TRBJ1-4; D is uncertain. Trimming took off 5 bases at V and 10 bases at J, with 14 bases between the two ends. The germline gives CDR1 LNHDA, CDR2 SQIVND (reference sequence). There are 13 residues in the CDR3. For the CDR3, the DNA is TGTGCCAGTAGTGCCGAAGACTTCGGAAAACTGTTTTTT. Residues: CASSAEDFGKLFF.

This clone appeared once. This rearrangement joins TRBV7-2 to TRBJ2-2; possibly TRBD2 for D (5 bases). CDR3 size: 16 residues. The ends were cut back, 1 base at V and 7 bases at J, with 16 bases in the middle. In germline, CDR1 is SGHTA, CDR2 FQGNSA. CDR3 nucleotide sequence: TGTGCCAGCAGCTTAGTTCGGACTCGATATAGCGGGGAGCTGTTTTTT. The encoded protein is CASSLVRTRYSGELFF.

The V and J genes are TRBV30 and TRBJ1-2; D gene uncertain. V gave up 4 bases and J gave up 9 bases, with 18 bases separating them. CDR1 is GTSNPN and CDR2 is SVGIG in the germline V gene (reference sequence). The CDR3 spans 13 residues. CDR3 nucleotides: TGTGCCTGGATGCGTGCTAGGCCTTGGAGCTACACCTTC. This gives the protein CAWMRARPWSYTF. Using reference TRBV30 and TRBJ1-2 for the parts outside the CDR3, the full variable domain is SQTIHQWPATLVQPVGSPLSLECTVEGTSNPNLYWYRQAAGRGLQLLFYSVGIGQISSEVPQNLSASRPQDRQFILSSKKLLLSDSGFYLCAWMRARPWSYTFGSGTRLTVV.

This clone has just a few counts. CDR3 loop: CASSLGPAQETQYF. In DNA form, the CDR3 reads TGTGCCAGCAGCTTAGGGCCCGCACAAGAGACCCAGTACTTC. The rearrangement links TRBV11-2 to TRBJ2-5; D is ambiguous. Trimming shortened V by 1 base and J by 2 bases, and 8 bases separated the two germline ends. Germline lookup yields CDR1 SGHAT and CDR2 FQNNGV. This CDR3 has 14 residues.

The rearrangement joins TRBV30 to TRBJ2-1; D may be TRBD2 (6 bases). The V gene lost 0 bases and the J gene lost 4 bases, with 13 bases spanning the gap. There are 15 residues in the CDR3. Germline V gene sequence: CDR1 GTSNPN, CDR2 SVGIG (reference sequence). For the CDR3, the DNA is TGTGCCTGGAGTGTATGGGGTCGGGAGTACAATGAGCAGTTCTTC. Its protein product is CAWSVWGREYNEQFF.

This rearrangement joins TRBV5-6 to TRBJ1-4, with 7 positions matching TRBD1. Germline V gives CDR1 SGHDT, CDR2 YYEEEE. Germline trimming cut 4 bases from V and 5 bases from J; bases unmatched to any gene: 8. The CDR3 covers 15 residues. CDR3 bases: TGTGCCAGCAGCCTGGCAGGGGGGATGAATGAAAAACTGTTTTTT. Translated: CASSLAGGMNEKLFF.

Regarding this clone: The junction shows a germline mismatch at one end, possibly a read error. V usage is TRBV9 and J usage is TRBJ2-3, with unresolved D. The CDR3 spans 14 residues. CDR1 and CDR2 from the germline V gene are SGDLS and YYNGEE. CDR3: CASSVASGLDTQYF. CDR3 DNA sequence: TGTGCCAGCAGTGTAGCCTCCGGTTTAGATACGCAGTATTTT.

This sequence joins TRBV13 and TRBJ2-1; no reliable D call. CDR3 length equals 12 residues. Germline CDR1 PRHDT, CDR2 FYEKMQ (reference sequence). V was shortened by 3 bases and J by 6 bases, with 6 bases between the two germline ends. CDR3 nucleotide sequence: TGTGCCAGCAGCTTTGTATCCAATGAGCAGTTCTTC. It specifies CASSFVSNEQFF.

Details on this clone: At one end the junction does not follow the germline gene, possibly because of a read error. The chain is built from TRBV25-1 and TRBJ2-1; perhaps TRBD2 as D (5 bases). CDR1 is MGHDK, CDR2 SYGVNS, per germline. CDR3 length: 16 residues. This chain's CDR3 is CANSALDWMGYNEQFF. CDR3 in DNA: TGTGCCAACAGTGCCCTGGACTGGATGGGTTACAATGAGCAGTTCTTC.

This clone was counted once. The V call is TRBV6-5, the J call TRBJ2-2; D not resolved. V was pared by 7 bases and J by 6 bases, with 6 bases between. Per the germline V gene, CDR1 is MNHEY and CDR2 is SVGAGI. The CDR3 contains 11 residues. DNA of the CDR3: TGTGCCAGCATGAGCGCCGGGGAGCTGTTTTTT. It is translated as CASMSAGELFF.